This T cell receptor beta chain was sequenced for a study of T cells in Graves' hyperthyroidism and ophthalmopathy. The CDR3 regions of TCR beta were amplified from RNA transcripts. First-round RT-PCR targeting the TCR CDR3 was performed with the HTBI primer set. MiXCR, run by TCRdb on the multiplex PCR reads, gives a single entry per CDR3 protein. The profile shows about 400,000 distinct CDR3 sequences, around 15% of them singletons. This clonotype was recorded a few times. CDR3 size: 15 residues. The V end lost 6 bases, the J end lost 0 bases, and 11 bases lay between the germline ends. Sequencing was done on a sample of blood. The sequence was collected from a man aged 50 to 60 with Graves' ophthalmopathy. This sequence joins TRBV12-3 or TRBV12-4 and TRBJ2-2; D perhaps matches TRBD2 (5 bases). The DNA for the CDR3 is TGTGCCAGCAGCAGAGGACTGACGAACACCGGGGAGCTGTTTTTT. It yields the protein CASSRGLTNTGELFF.